This T cell receptor beta chain was recovered during a study of tumor-infiltrating lymphocytes in localized non-small cell lung cancer. For the study at large: Each patient gave resected tumor and non-adjacent uninvolved lung tissue. Study conclusions and caveats: IM1 and IM2 tumors showed no difference in T-cell fraction. Tumor T-cell fraction was not associated with recurrence-free survival.

The method was immunoSEQ multiplex PCR; TCRdb's version includes in-frame clones alone and lacks a portion of them. The table records over 15,000 clones, 69% of them present only once. The CDR3 spans 13 residues. Germline CDR1 reads SSHAT; CDR2 reads FNYEAQ (reference sequence). This clone ranks as medium-sized. Its specificity is not known. A junction end diverges from the germline sequence, so it may reflect a read error. This sequence was found in a human donor with non-small cell lung cancer. V is TRBV7-7 and J is TRBJ2-5; TRBD1 aligns across 7 bases. The specimen sequenced was lung tumor tissue. Written as DNA, the CDR3 is TGTGCTAGCAGCTTGGACAGGAGAGAGACCCAGTACTTC. This gives the protein CASSLDRRETQYF.